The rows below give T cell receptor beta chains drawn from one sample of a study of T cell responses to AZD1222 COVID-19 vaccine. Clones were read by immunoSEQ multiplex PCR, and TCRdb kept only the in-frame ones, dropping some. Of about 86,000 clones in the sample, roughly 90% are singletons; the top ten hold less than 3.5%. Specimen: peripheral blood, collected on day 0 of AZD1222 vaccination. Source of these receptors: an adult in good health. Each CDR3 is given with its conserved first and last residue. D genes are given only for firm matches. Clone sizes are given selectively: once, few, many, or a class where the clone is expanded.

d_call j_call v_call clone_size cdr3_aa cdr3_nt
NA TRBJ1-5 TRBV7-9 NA CASSSSQGSHQPQHF TGTGCCAGCAGCTCCTCCCAGGGGTCGCATCAGCCCCAGCATTTT
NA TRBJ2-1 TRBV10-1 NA CASSETEGPRQFF TGCGCCAGCAGTGAAACAGAGGGTCCGCGGCAGTTCTTC
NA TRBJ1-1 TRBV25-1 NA CASSDRGTEAFF TGTGCCAGCAGTGATAGGGGCACTGAAGCTTTCTTT
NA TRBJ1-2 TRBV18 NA CASSWDGVYGYTF TGTGCCAGCTCATGGGACGGGGTCTATGGCTACACCTTC
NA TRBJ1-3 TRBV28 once CASSLGFVRSSGNTIYF TGTGCCAGCAGTTTGGGGTTCGTCAGGAGCTCTGGAAACACCATATATTTT
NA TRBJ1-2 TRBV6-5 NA CASSYSGTYGYTF TGTGCCAGCAGTTACTCGGGGACCTATGGCTACACCTTC
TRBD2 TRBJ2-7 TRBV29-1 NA CSVEERSRLAGVYEQYF TGCAGCGTTGAAGAAAGATCGAGACTAGCGGGAGTCTACGAGCAGTACTTC
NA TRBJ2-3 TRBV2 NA CASSDPSDTQYF TGTGCCAGCAGTGACCCCTCCGATACGCAGTATTTT
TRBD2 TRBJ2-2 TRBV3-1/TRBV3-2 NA CASSLSGRAPGELFF TGTGCCAGCAGCCTGAGCGGGAGGGCCCCCGGGGAGCTGTTTTTT
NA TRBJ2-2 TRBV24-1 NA CATSDLGSNGNTGELFF TGTGCCACCAGTGATTTGGGATCGAACGGGAACACCGGGGAGCTGTTTTTT
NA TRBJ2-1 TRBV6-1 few CASSEPANEQFF TGTGCCAGCAGTGAACCAGCCAATGAGCAGTTCTTC
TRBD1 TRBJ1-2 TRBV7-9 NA CASSGTGGKGYGYTF TGTGCCAGCAGCGGTACAGGGGGCAAGGGCTATGGCTACACCTTC
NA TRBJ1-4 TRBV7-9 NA CASSRTAHNEKLFF TGTGCCAGCAGCCGGACAGCTCATAATGAAAAACTGTTTTTT
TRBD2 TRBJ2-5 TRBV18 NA CASSPPGLAGGTETQYF TGTGCCAGCTCACCGCCTGGACTAGCGGGAGGGACGGAGACCCAGTACTTC
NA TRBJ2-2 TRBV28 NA CASSRTEEELFF TGTGCCAGCAGTCGGACAGAGGAGGAGCTGTTTTTT